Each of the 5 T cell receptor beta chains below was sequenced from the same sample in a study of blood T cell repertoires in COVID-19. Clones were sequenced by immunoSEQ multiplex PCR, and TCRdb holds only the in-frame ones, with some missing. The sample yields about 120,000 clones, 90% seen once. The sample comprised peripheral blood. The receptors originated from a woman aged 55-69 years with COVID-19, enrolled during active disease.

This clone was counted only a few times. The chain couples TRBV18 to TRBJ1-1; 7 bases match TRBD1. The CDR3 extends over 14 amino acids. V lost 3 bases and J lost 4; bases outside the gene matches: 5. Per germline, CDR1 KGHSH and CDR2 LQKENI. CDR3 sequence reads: CASSPRQGSTEAFF. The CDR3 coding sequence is TGTGCCAGCTCACCCCGACAGGGTTCCACTGAAGCTTTCTTT.

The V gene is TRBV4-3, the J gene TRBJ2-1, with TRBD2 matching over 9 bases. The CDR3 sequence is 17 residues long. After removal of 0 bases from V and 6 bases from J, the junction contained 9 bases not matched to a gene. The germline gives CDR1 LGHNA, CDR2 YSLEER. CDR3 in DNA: TGCGCCAGCAGCCAAGATATCGGGCGGGGGGGCCGCAATGAGCAGTTCTTC. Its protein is CASSQDIGRGGRNEQFF.

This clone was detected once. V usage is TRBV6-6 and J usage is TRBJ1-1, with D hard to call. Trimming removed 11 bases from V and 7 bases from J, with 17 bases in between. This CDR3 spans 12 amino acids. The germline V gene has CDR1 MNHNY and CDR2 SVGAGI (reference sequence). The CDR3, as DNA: TGTGCCTCTGGGGAGGCCTTATATGAAGCTTTCTTT. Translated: CASGEALYEAFF.

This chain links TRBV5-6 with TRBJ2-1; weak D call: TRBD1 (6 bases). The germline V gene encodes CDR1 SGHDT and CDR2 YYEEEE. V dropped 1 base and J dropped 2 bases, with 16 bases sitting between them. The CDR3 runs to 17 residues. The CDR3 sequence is CASSLFDYGTTYNEQFF. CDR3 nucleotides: TGTGCCAGCAGCTTGTTTGATTATGGGACAACCTACAATGAGCAGTTCTTC.

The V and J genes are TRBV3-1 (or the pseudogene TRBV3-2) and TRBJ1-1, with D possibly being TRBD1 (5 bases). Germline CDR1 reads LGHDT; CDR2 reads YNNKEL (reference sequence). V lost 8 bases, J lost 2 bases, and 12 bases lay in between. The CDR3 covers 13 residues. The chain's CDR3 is CASGGGLNTEAFF. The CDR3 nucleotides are TGTGCCAGCGGGGGGGGTCTTAACACTGAAGCTTTCTTT.